Listed below are T cell receptor beta chains from one sample, sequenced in a study of PD-1 blockade in classical Hodgkin lymphoma. Libraries were prepared by immunoSEQ multiplex PCR; TCRdb keeps only in-frame clonotypes and omits some of them. The sample has more than 50,000 clones; about 92% are singletons. The sequencing here drew on peripheral blood mononuclear cells (PBMCs), taken at baseline. The receptor source for this set is a human donor with classical Hodgkin lymphoma. CDR3s include the opening cysteine and the closing phenylalanine or tryptophan. The D gene is left open where the match is weak. The listing skips clone size in some rows; elsewhere it reads once, few, many or a size class.

D gene	V gene	clone size	CDR3 length	J gene	CDR3 DNA	CDR3 protein
TRBD2	TRBV12-5	-	16	TRBJ2-5	TGTGCTAGTGGTTCTGTGGTAGCGGGGGGTAGAGAGACCCAGTACTTC	CASGSVVAGGRETQYF
-	TRBV5-1	-	18	TRBJ1-6	TGCGCCAGCAGCTTGGTTCCGGGTGGGCAGGGCTCTAATTCACCCCTCCACTTT	CASSLVPGGQGSNSPLHF
-	TRBV19	-	13	TRBJ1-4	TGTGCCAGTAGTGAGACCCCAGGGACGAGGCTGTTTTTT	CASSETPGTRLFF
TRBD2	TRBV15	-	16	TRBJ2-7	TGTGCCACCAGCAGGAAGAAACTAGCGGGAGGATCCGAGCAGTACTTC	CATSRKKLAGGSEQYF
-	TRBV28	-	17	TRBJ2-1	TGTGCCAGCAGTTTACCCTTGAGGCAGGGGACCTACAATGAGCAGTTCTTC	CASSLPLRQGTYNEQFF
TRBD1	TRBV5-4	-	14	TRBJ2-1	TGTGCCAGCAGCTTGGACAGGGGGTCCGATGAGCAGTTCTTC	CASSLDRGSDEQFF
TRBD1	TRBV5-8	-	13	TRBJ2-7	TGTGCCAACCCTACAGGGGGCGAATACGAGCAGTACTTC	CANPTGGEYEQYF
-	TRBV2	-	14	TRBJ2-7	TGTGCCAGCAGGGACATGGACGTATCCTACGAGCAGTACTTC	CASRDMDVSYEQYF
-	TRBV19	-	13	TRBJ1-2	TGTGCCAGTAGTTTAGGGACCCACTATGGCTACACCTTC	CASSLGTHYGYTF
TRBD2	TRBV5-5	-	15	TRBJ2-7	TGTGCCAGCAGCCCGGATAGCGGGAGATCCTACGAGCAGTACTTC	CASSPDSGRSYEQYF
-	TRBV4-1	few	15	TRBJ1-5	TGCGCCAGCAGCCCTGGGACCGTACTACATCAGCCCCAGCATTTT	CASSPGTVLHQPQHF
TRBD1	TRBV5-1	-	14	TRBJ1-4	TGCGCCAGCAGCTATGACAGGGGGGATGAAAAACTGTTTTTT	CASSYDRGDEKLFF